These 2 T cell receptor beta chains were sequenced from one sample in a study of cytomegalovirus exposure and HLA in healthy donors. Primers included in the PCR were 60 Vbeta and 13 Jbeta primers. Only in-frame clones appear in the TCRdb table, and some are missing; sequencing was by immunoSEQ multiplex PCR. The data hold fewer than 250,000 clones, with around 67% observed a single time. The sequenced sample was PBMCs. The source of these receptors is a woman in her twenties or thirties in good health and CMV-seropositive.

The CDR3 DNA is TGTGCCAGCAGTACACTCGGGAGAGGCGAGCAGTACTTC. Amino acid sequence: CASSTLGRGEQYF. This chain uses TRBV27 with TRBJ2-7; D might be TRBD2 (6 bases). CDR1 and CDR2 from the germline V gene are MNHEY and SMNVEV (reference sequence). The CDR3 loop spans 13 amino acids. V was clipped by 5 bases and J by 6 bases, with 14 bases between them.

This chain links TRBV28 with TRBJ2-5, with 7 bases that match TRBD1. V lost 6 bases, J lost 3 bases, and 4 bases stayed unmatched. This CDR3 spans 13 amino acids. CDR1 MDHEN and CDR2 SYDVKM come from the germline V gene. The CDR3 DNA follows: TGTGCCAGCAGGGGACAGTTAGAAGAGACCCAGTACTTC. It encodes CASRGQLEETQYF. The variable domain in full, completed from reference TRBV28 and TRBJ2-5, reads DVKVTQSSRYLVKRTGEKVFLECVQDMDHENMFWYRQDPGLGLRLIYFSYDVKMKEKGDIPEGYSVSREKKERFSLILESASTNQTSMYLCASRGQLEETQYFGPGTRLLVL.